The sequence of this TCR beta chain was determined in a study of T cells in Graves' hyperthyroidism and ophthalmopathy. Regarding the study as a whole: Blood also showed most of the thyroid clonotypes that were expanded above 0.001.

RNA transcripts gave rise to amplified TCR beta CDR3 regions. HTBI primers drove first-round RT-PCR of the TCR CDR3. In TCRdb, the multiplex PCR reads were re-called with MiXCR into one record per CDR3 protein. Of hundreds of thousands of distinct CDR3 sequences in the sample, roughly 15% were seen once. A remark on this clonotype: As yet, its antigen is unknown.

This sequence was found in a woman younger than 30 with Graves' hyperthyroidism. Sequencing was done on a sample of blood.

The CDR3 nucleotides are TGCGCCAGCAGCCAAGAGGGCAGGGACCAGTTTTACAATGAGCAGTTCTTC. Translating gives CASSQEGRDQFYNEQFF. The rearrangement links TRBV4-1 to TRBJ2-1; possibly TRBD1 or TRBD2 for D (5 bases each). The length of the CDR3 is 17 residues. The germline V gene encodes CDR1 MGHRA and CDR2 YSYEKL. The V gene lost 0 bases and the J gene lost 4 bases, with 16 bases spanning the gap.